This passage covers 9 T cell receptor beta chains from one sample sequenced in a study of T cells in Graves' hyperthyroidism and ophthalmopathy (dated by TCRdb to between 2017 and 2020). The library was built by means of multiplex PCR. The sequencing machine was an Illumina HiSeq 2000. The TCR beta CDR3 regions were amplified from the RNA transcripts. The TCR CDR3 was subjected to a first round of RT-PCR using the HTBI primer set and the Qiagen OneStep RT-PCR kit. Starting from the raw public reads, TCRdb applied fastp trimming at Q25, assembled clones with MiXCR and retained in-frame beta chains. Identical CDR3 proteins give one entry, which carries the most common genes and DNA. The sample table records 500,000 to 600,000 distinct CDR3 sequences; roughly 50% of these occur just once. About 7.8% of the sample is in the top ten clones. The sequencing sample was made of peripheral blood or thyroid tissue (not recorded which). These receptors were obtained from a woman aged 18-29 years with Graves' hyperthyroidism.

The chain carries TRBV11-2 and TRBJ1-6; TRBD1 agrees at 9 bases. Trimming cost V 5 bases and J 9 bases; bases outside gene matches: 11. The CDR3 totals 16 residues. Germline V lookup: CDR1 SGHAT, CDR2 FQNNGV. The CDR3 loop reads CASSRDYGTGFSPLHF. CDR3 nucleotide sequence: TGTGCCAGCAGCCGTGATTACGGGACAGGGTTTTCACCCCTCCACTTT.

The chain uses TRBV5-1 and TRBJ1-2; D gene unclear. Germline V gives CDR1 SGHRS, CDR2 YFSETQ. V lost 0 bases to trimming and J lost 6 bases, with 12 bases between them. The CDR3 runs to 14 residues. CDR3 sequence (DNA): TGCGCCAGCAGCTTGGGAAGGATTTCGCATGGCTACACCTTC. It yields the protein CASSLGRISHGYTF.

As to this clonotype: No conserved phenylalanine or tryptophan is present at the end of the CDR3, so a read error is the likely explanation. V and J are TRBV20-1 and TRBJ2-7; maybe TRBD2 (6 bases). V was clipped by 5 bases and J by 2 bases, with 16 bases between them. Germline values: CDR1 DFQATT, CDR2 SNEGSKA (reference sequence). The CDR3 covers 14 residues. CDR3 region: CSALRGQAPYEQYL. The CDR3 DNA reads TGCAGTGCTTTGCGGGGTCAGGCCCCCTACGAGCAGTACCTC.

The chain joins TRBV7-3 to TRBJ1-5; no definite D call. The CDR3 has 13 residues. V shed 0 bases and J shed 14 bases, with 14 bases lying between them. The germline CDR1 and CDR2 sequences are SGHTA and FQGTGA. Here the CDR3 DNA reads TGTGCCAGCAGCTTAACGGGAGGGTCCCTCGAGCATTTT. Translated, it gives CASSLTGGSLEHF. Full variable domain (rest looked up from reference TRBV7-3 and TRBJ1-5): GAGVSQTPSNKVTEKGKYVELRCDPISGHTALYWYRQSLGQGPEFLIYFQGTGAADDSGLPNDRFFAVRPEGSVSTLKIQRTERGDSAVYLCASSLTGGSLEHFGDGTRLSIL.

This clonotype was recorded a few times. The rearrangement links TRBV27 to TRBJ2-5; TRBD1 matches 7 bases. Germline V gives CDR1 MNHEY, CDR2 SMNVEV (reference sequence). This CDR3 has 15 amino acids. J was trimmed by 4 bases and V by 7 bases; bases with no gene match: 12. CDR3 in DNA: TGTGCCAGCACCCTGACAGGGATAGGGGGAGAGACCCAGTACTTC. Protein: CASTLTGIGGETQYF.

V usage is TRBV4-3 and J usage is TRBJ1-4, with D unclear. The V gene's germline CDR1 is LGHNA and CDR2 YSLEER. The germline V and J ends were trimmed by 0 bases and 3 bases, with 20 bases remaining between them. The CDR3 length is 19 residues. CDR3 DNA sequence: TGCGCCAGCAGCCAAGACATCCCGAGCAGGATGTATGCTAATGAAAAACTGTTTTTT. Translated: CASSQDIPSRMYANEKLFF.

The DNA for the CDR3 is TGTGCCACCAGCAGCTTATGGGGGCAGGAGAACACCGGGGAGCTGTTTTTT. Encoded protein: CATSSLWGQENTGELFF. The chain recombines TRBV15 with TRBJ2-2; tentative D call: TRBD1 (6 bases). V was trimmed by 3 bases and J by 1 base, leaving 15 bases between them. Germline CDR1 LNHNV, CDR2 YYDKDF (reference sequence). CDR3 size: 17 residues.

The chain uses TRBV4-3 and TRBJ2-2, with TRBD1 matching 8 bases. CDR3 length: 15 amino acids. CDR1 and CDR2 from the germline V gene are LGHNA and YSLEER. Trimming took 2 bases from V and 3 from J; bases not matched to a gene: 2. The CDR3 loop reads CASSQSGGYTGELFF. As DNA, the CDR3 is TGCGCCAGCAGCCAATCAGGGGGCTACACCGGGGAGCTGTTTTTT.

This clonotype was seen many times. The chain joins TRBV6-1 to TRBJ2-6; no definite D call. V lost 1 base to trimming and J lost 0 bases, with 1 base between them. The CDR3 covers 14 residues. The V gene's germline CDR1 is MNHNS and CDR2 SASEGT. CDR3 residues: CASSEGSGANVLTF. In nucleotides, the CDR3 is TGTGCCAGCAGTGAAGGCTCTGGGGCCAACGTCCTGACTTTC.